This entry lists 7 T cell receptor beta chains sequenced from one sample in a study of shared clonotypes between healthy human individuals (dated by TCRdb to the early 2020s). Libraries were built with the immunoSEQ multiplex PCR assay. The table was pulled from immuneACCESS by TCRdb, which kept in-frame rearrangements only. Such tables lose some clones; where checked, under half of the loss comes from unresolved V genes, and the rest has no known cause. The sample has 600,000 to 800,000 clones on record, around 70% of them singletons. About 1.8% of the sample is taken by the ten largest. The sample was memory CD4+ T cells sorted from blood. The cell subset or site tag for this specimen amounts to: CD45RA-negative fraction. These receptors came from a woman under 40 in good health.

The chain has TRBV25-1 and TRBJ1-5, with 7 bases that match TRBD1. The junction had 9 bases not matched to a gene; V was cut back by 4 bases and J by 6 bases. The CDR3 covers 15 residues. The germline V gene encodes CDR1 MGHDK and CDR2 SYGVNS. CDR3 nucleotide sequence: TGTGCCAGCAGTGCCGAGGGGGCGCAGGGTCAGCCCCAGCATTTT. Its protein is CASSAEGAQGQPQHF.

This clone turned up a few times. CDR3 sequence (DNA): TGTGCCAGCAGTGTGGGTAGGAACACCGGGGAGCTGTTTTTT. It specifies CASSVGRNTGELFF. V is TRBV6-1 and J is TRBJ2-2; D not certain. The CDR3 sequence is 14 residues long. Between the trimmed V and J ends, which lost 4 bases and 1 base, there was a span of 7 bases. Looked up from germline, CDR1 is MNHNS and CDR2 is SASEGT.

This chain uses TRBV4-2 with TRBJ2-7, with D possibly TRBD2 on 5 matching bases. Germline V gene lookup returns CDR1 LGHNA and CDR2 YNFKEQ. This CDR3 has 15 amino acids. V was trimmed by 0 bases and J by 5 bases, leaving 14 bases between them. The chain's CDR3 is CASSQDIVAYDEQYF. CDR3 DNA: TGTGCCAGCAGCCAAGATATCGTAGCGTATGACGAGCAGTACTTC.

The rearrangement links TRBV28 to TRBJ1-5, with 12 nucleotides matching TRBD1. Germline loops: CDR1 MDHEN, CDR2 SYDVKM. The CDR3 has 15 amino acids. V gave up 6 bases and J gave up 7 bases; unmatched junction bases: 7. CDR3 DNA sequence: TGTGCCAGCAGAACCGGGACAGGGGGCCCGCAGCCCCAGCATTTT. It translates to CASRTGTGGPQPQHF.

This rearrangement joins TRBV10-3 to TRBJ1-2, with D uncertain. V lost 4 bases and J lost 8, with 11 bases in between. Germline loops: CDR1 ENHRY, CDR2 SYGVKD. This CDR3 is built from 12 residues. The CDR3 is CAISGQGSGYTF. CDR3 bases: TGTGCCATCAGTGGGCAAGGGAGCGGCTACACCTTC.

This clone was seen only a few times. V usage is TRBV18 and J usage is TRBJ1-2; no clear D. V lost 3 bases, J lost 3 bases, and 8 bases lay in between. This CDR3 is built from 13 residues. CDR1 and CDR2 from the germline V gene are KGHSH and LQKENI. The CDR3 sequence: CASSPNADYGYTF. DNA of the CDR3: TGTGCCAGCTCACCGAACGCGGACTATGGCTACACCTTC. Drawing the rest from reference TRBV18 and TRBJ1-2, the complete variable domain is NAGVMQNPRHLVRRRGQEARLRCSPMKGHSHVYWYRQLPEEGLKFMVYLQKENIIDESGMPKERFSAEFPKEGPSILRIQQVVRGDSAAYFCASSPNADYGYTFGSGTRLTVV.

The chain combines TRBV4-1 with TRBJ2-2; a possible D gene is TRBD1 (6 bases). V lost 2 bases to trimming and J lost 6 bases, with 10 bases between them. Germline lookup yields CDR1 MGHRA and CDR2 YSYEKL. The CDR3 is 14 residues long. The DNA for the CDR3 is TGCGCCAGCAGCCAACCCCAGGGGTCCGGGGAGCTGTTTTTT. The encoded protein is CASSQPQGSGELFF.